The 3 T cell receptor beta chains below come from one sample, sequenced in a study of blood T cell repertoires in COVID-19. Sequenced by immunoSEQ multiplex PCR; TCRdb stores in-frame clones only, minus some. The table lists hundreds of thousands of clones, around 89% of them singletons, with 1% to 1.3% in the top ten. Sequenced sample: PBMCs or T cells enriched from blood (not recorded which). Receptor source: a man aged 30-40 years who had recovered from COVID-19.

The V call is TRBV6-2 or TRBV6-3, the J call TRBJ2-7; 15 nucleotides agree with TRBD2. Germline V gene sequence: CDR1 MNHEY, CDR2 SVGEGT. This CDR3 contains 17 residues. V was pared by 4 bases and J by 0 bases, with 4 bases of the junction left unmatched. The CDR3 region has the DNA TGTGCCAGCAGTTCCGGGACTAGCGGGAGGACCTCCTACGAGCAGTACTTC. Translated, it gives CASSSGTSGRTSYEQYF.

The rearrangement uses TRBV27 and TRBJ2-2, with 9 bases identical to TRBD1. The germline gives CDR1 MNHEY, CDR2 SMNVEV (reference sequence). V lost 5 bases to trimming and J lost 6 bases; unmatched junction nucleotides: 4. The CDR3 has 14 amino acids. The CDR3 here is CASSPGQGPGELFF. The CDR3, as DNA: TGTGCCAGCAGTCCGGGACAGGGTCCCGGGGAGCTGTTTTTT.

This clone was observed a single time. The chain uses TRBV7-2 and TRBJ1-2; 8 bases map to TRBD1. This CDR3 region has 14 residues. Trimming at V came to 4 bases and at J to 1 base, leaving 2 bases not matched to a gene. The germline V gene encodes CDR1 SGHTA and CDR2 FQGNSA. The CDR3 reads CASSWTGLNYGYTF. The CDR3 nucleotides read TGTGCCAGCAGCTGGACAGGGCTTAACTATGGCTACACCTTC.